The 10 T cell receptor beta chains below all came from one sample that was sequenced in a study of shared clonotypes between healthy human individuals. Produced via immunoSEQ multiplex PCR; TCRdb's table is partial and in-frame only. Of some 2.1 million clones listed, 85% to 95% are singletons. Input material: naive CD4+ T cells sorted from blood. Noted subset: CD45RA+ positively selected. Receptors were obtained from a man between 18 and 29 years old in good health.

This clone appeared a few times. The V and J genes are TRBV6-1 and TRBJ1-6; D is possibly TRBD1 (5 bases). The CDR3 spans 13 residues. V was pared by 7 bases and J by 10 bases, with 14 bases between. CDR1 is MNHNS and CDR2 is SASEGT in the germline V gene. The CDR3 is CASTRRGESPLHF. CDR3 sequence (DNA): TGTGCCAGCACCCGCCGGGGCGAATCACCCCTCCACTTT.

With respect to this clone: The same CDR3 arises from other DNA sequences in this sample as well. The chain carries TRBV5-1 and TRBJ2-7; perhaps D is TRBD1 or TRBD2 (5 bases each). The CDR3 covers 15 residues. The V and J ends lost 0 bases and 0 bases respectively, with 10 bases between them. Germline V CDR1 and CDR2: SGHRS, YFSETQ. CDR3 in amino acids: CASSLGDPSSYEQYF. The CDR3 nucleotides are TGCGCCAGCAGCTTGGGGGACCCGAGCTCCTACGAGCAGTACTTC.

This clone was observed once. This sequence joins TRBV5-1 and TRBJ2-7; 8 bases fit TRBD1. J was trimmed by 3 bases and V by 0 bases; bases with no gene match: 11. The V gene's germline CDR1 is SGHRS and CDR2 YFSETQ. CDR3 length: 17 residues. The CDR3 coding sequence is TGCGCCAGCAGCTTGGGACAGGGGAGTTTGGGGATCTACGAGCAGTACTTC. Translation gives CASSLGQGSLGIYEQYF.

The rearrangement joins TRBV5-4 to TRBJ1-3; TRBD1 matches at 8 bases. The CDR3 length is 16 residues. After removal of 4 bases from V and 0 bases from J, the junction contained 6 bases not matched to a gene. From germline, CDR1 is SGHNT and CDR2 YYREEE (reference sequence). The CDR3 bases are TGTGCCAGCAGCAAACAGGACAGGGCCTCTGGAAACACCATATATTTT. This codes for CASSKQDRASGNTIYF. The entire variable domain, with the rest obtained from reference TRBV5-4 and TRBJ1-3, is as follows: ETGVTQSPTHLIKTRGQQVTLRCSSQSGHNTVSWYQQALGQGPQFIFQYYREEENGRGNFPPRFSGLQFPNYSSELNVNALELDDSALYLCASSKQDRASGNTIYFGEGSWLTVV.

The chain's CDR3 is CASSLDGPGEQYF. The CDR3 DNA reads TGTGCCAGCAGCTTAGATGGCCCGGGGGAGCAGTACTTC. The chain is built from TRBV7-2 and TRBJ2-7; TRBD2 might be the D (5 bases). The CDR3 runs to 13 residues. The V end was cut by 1 base, the J end by 7 bases, with 11 bases between. Germline CDR1 is SGHTA and CDR2 is FQGNSA.

The chain couples TRBV5-4 to TRBJ2-7; the match to TRBD2 covers 10 bases. CDR1 and CDR2 from the germline V gene are SGHNT and YYREEE (reference sequence). V dropped 4 bases and J dropped 6; count of bases not matched to a gene: 4. The CDR3 totals 13 residues. The CDR3, as DNA: TGTGCCAGCAGCCTGGGACTAGCGCGCGAGCAGTACTTC. Translation: CASSLGLAREQYF.

This chain links TRBV4-1 with TRBJ2-3; D gene ambiguous. CDR1 and CDR2 (germline): MGHRA, YSYEKL. This CDR3 is built from 13 residues. With 1 base removed from V and 4 bases from J, the gap between germline ends came to 6 bases. As DNA, the CDR3 is TGCGCCAGCAGCCAAGCAGCTCCAGATACGCAGTATTTT. This gives the protein CASSQAAPDTQYF.

The chain uses TRBV28 and TRBJ1-2; D gene ambiguous. Germline CDR1 reads MDHEN; CDR2 reads SYDVKM. V was shortened by 6 bases and J by 2 bases, with 13 bases between the two germline ends. CDR3 length: 14 amino acids. DNA for the CDR3: TGTGCCAGCAGACTTTCGGGTCTGAACTATGGCTACACCTTC. Translating gives CASRLSGLNYGYTF.

This clone was counted once. The CDR3 nucleotides read TGTGCCAGCGCCACAGGTTACACTGAAGCTTTCTTT. Protein sequence: CASATGYTEAFF. This chain uses TRBV6-1 with TRBJ1-1, with a tentative D call TRBD1 (5 bases). V gave up 8 bases and J gave up 3 bases, with 10 bases separating them. Germline CDR1 reads MNHNS; CDR2 reads SASEGT. The CDR3 covers 12 residues.

This sequence joins TRBV27 and TRBJ2-7; D is unclear. Germline V CDR1 and CDR2: MNHEY, SMNVEV (reference sequence). Between the trimmed V and J ends, which lost 0 bases and 1 base, there was a span of 10 bases. This CDR3 region has 15 residues. The CDR3 loop reads CASSLSTRSSYEQYF. CDR3 coding DNA: TGTGCCAGCAGTTTATCTACGAGGAGTTCCTACGAGCAGTACTTC.